One sample yielded the 10 T cell receptor beta chains listed below, sequenced in a study of T cell responses to AZD1222 COVID-19 vaccine. Clones were read by immunoSEQ multiplex PCR, and TCRdb kept only the in-frame ones, dropping some. This table has tens of thousands of clones, roughly nine tenths appearing once. The sequenced sample was peripheral blood, obtained 28 days after the second AZD1222 dose. The receptors derive from an adult who received the AZD1222 COVID-19 vaccine.

DNA of the CDR3: TGTGCCAGCAGCTTAGATGGCAGCTCCTACGAGCAGTACTTC. Its translation is CASSLDGSSYEQYF. The chain recombines TRBV7-9 with TRBJ2-7; D gene uncertain. Germline CDR1 SEHNR, CDR2 FQNEAQ (reference sequence). The CDR3 runs 14 residues. V was cut by 1 base and J by 0 bases, with 7 bases left in between.

The sample holds a few counts of this clone. The genes are TRBV14 and TRBJ2-5; D gene unclear. V shed 5 bases and J shed 2 bases, with 9 bases lying between them. Germline CDR1 reads SGHDN; CDR2 reads FVKESK. The CDR3 extends over 13 amino acids. In DNA, the CDR3 is TGTGCCAGCAGCGTAAGTTGGCAAGAGACCCAGTACTTC. This translates into CASSVSWQETQYF.

The chain has TRBV2 and TRBJ1-3; D gene ambiguous. CDR3 length: 14 residues. V shed 1 base and J shed 3 bases, with 7 bases lying between them. Germline V gene data show CDR1 as SNHLY and CDR2 as FYNNEI. This CDR3 reads CASSEGRFGNTIYF. DNA of the CDR3: TGTGCCAGCAGTGAAGGAAGGTTTGGAAACACCATATATTTT.

This chain joins TRBV28 and TRBJ1-4, with D possibly TRBD1 on 6 matching bases. Germline values: CDR1 MDHEN, CDR2 SYDVKM. CDR3 length equals 14 residues. Trimming left V 4 bases short and J 4 bases short, with 10 bases between. CDR3 loop: CASSSGQHNEKLFF. In DNA form, the CDR3 reads TGTGCCAGCAGTTCTGGACAGCATAATGAAAAACTGTTTTTT.

This chain uses TRBV7-2 with TRBJ1-6; D gene unclear. The V gene's germline CDR1 is SGHTA and CDR2 FQGNSA. V lost 2 bases and J lost 6, with 11 bases in between. The CDR3 contains 15 residues. CDR3 amino acids: CASSLSADANSPLHF. CDR3 nucleotides: TGTGCCAGCAGCTTATCGGCAGACGCTAATTCACCCCTCCACTTT.

This chain joins TRBV5-8 and TRBJ1-5; D is perhaps TRBD1 (5 bases). Germline-derived CDR1 and CDR2 are SGHTS and YDEGEE. This CDR3 spans 14 amino acids. CDR3 sequence reads: CGSHGGFSNQPQHF. The CDR3 nucleotides are TGTGGGAGCCACGGGGGGTTTAGCAATCAGCCCCAGCATTTT.

The rearrangement joins TRBV7-3 to TRBJ2-7; D remains ambiguous. V lost 5 bases and J 2 bases, leaving 10 bases between the germline ends. This CDR3 has 13 amino acids. Germline V CDR1 and CDR2: SGHTA, FQGTGA. DNA of the CDR3: TGTGCCAGCAGCGGAGACCCGACCTACGAGCAGTACTTC. It is translated as CASSGDPTYEQYF.

This chain connects TRBV23-1 to TRBJ1-5, with 10 bases aligning to TRBD1. TRBV23-1 is designated an ORF whose function remains uncertain. This CDR3 has 15 amino acids. J was trimmed by 5 bases and V by 2 bases; bases with no gene match: 3. The CDR3 here is CASSQPGTGDQPQHF. The CDR3 coding sequence is TGCGCCAGCAGTCAACCCGGGACAGGGGATCAGCCCCAGCATTTT.

This chain joins TRBV19 and TRBJ1-6; 7 bases are a match to TRBD1. The trim removed 3 bases at V and 7 bases at J, leaving 6 bases unmatched. This CDR3 region has 15 residues. In germline, CDR1 is LNHDA, CDR2 SQIVND (reference sequence). The CDR3 region is CASSINRGANSPLHF. DNA of the CDR3: TGTGCCAGTAGTATTAACAGGGGCGCAAATTCACCCCTCCACTTT.

The chain couples TRBV21-1 to TRBJ2-1; the table's D call TRBD2 went unverified against the DNA. TRBV21-1 corresponds to a pseudogene. The CDR3 contains 13 residues. In DNA form, the CDR3 reads TGTGCCAGCAAAGGACGGACCGGGGATGAGCAGTTCTTC. It encodes CASKGRTGDEQFF.